This T cell receptor beta chain was observed in a study of radiotherapy plus CTLA-4 blockade in lung cancer. Repertoires were generated with immunoSEQ multiplex PCR, while TCRdb's copy carries only in-frame clones and drops some. This table has more than 80,000 clones, under 90% appearing once. The V gene's germline CDR1 is GTSNPN and CDR2 SVGIG (reference sequence). The CDR3 has 16 residues. Trimming removed 5 bases at V and 1 base at J, with 20 bases between. This clonotype was obtained from a human donor with non-small cell lung cancer that progressed on radiotherapy plus ipilimumab. Some clones in this sample may be carry-over from other donors' samples. The chain joins TRBV30 to TRBJ1-2; D is undetermined. Sequenced material: peripheral blood, taken from a patient treated with radiotherapy plus ipilimumab. CDR3: CAWDSVEVGSNYGYTF. Here the CDR3 DNA reads TGTGCCTGGGACTCGGTCGAGGTCGGAAGTAACTATGGCTACACCTTC.